The next 2 T cell receptor beta chains were all read from a single sample in a study of T-cell reconstitution after alpha-beta-depleted transplantation in children (dated by TCRdb to 2016 to 2017). Library generation was performed with PCR. TCRdb lists the instrument as Illumina HiSeq 2500. TCR libraries were prepared with molecular barcoding, using unique molecular identifiers to normalize TCRbeta repertoire quantification. TCRdb took the public reads, trimmed them with fastp at Q25, ran MiXCR for clone calling and kept in-frame beta chains. All rows with the same CDR3 protein become a single entry with the most common DNA and genes. The sample has around 400,000 distinct CDR3 sequences on record, about a fifth of them singletons. Approximately 3.9% of the sample is taken by the ten largest. The specimen comprised PBMCs from the stem cell graft donor, sampled from the stem cell graft. Source of these receptors: a human donor who donated a stem cell graft to a child with acute myeloid leukemia.

This clonotype came up many times. The chain couples TRBV20-1 to TRBJ2-7; possible D gene TRBD2, 7 bases. V was pared by 6 bases and J by 7 bases, with 16 bases between. Germline V CDR1 and CDR2: DFQATT, SNEGSKA (reference sequence). This CDR3 contains 12 residues. CDR3 sequence: CSAPRGGYEQYF. The CDR3 nucleotides read TGCAGTGCCCCAAGGGGGGGGTATGAGCAGTACTTC.

This clonotype was seen just once. The CDR3 protein is CASSSQAVRVNRYGYTF. The CDR3 nucleotides are TGTGCCAGCAGTTCCCAGGCCGTCAGGGTAAATAGGTATGGCTACACCTTC. The V call is TRBV12-3 or TRBV12-4, the J call TRBJ1-2, with D tentatively TRBD1 (5 bases). Trimming left V 4 bases short and J 5 bases short, with 23 bases between. CDR3 length: 17 amino acids.